A single sample gave rise to the 15 T cell receptor beta chains below, sequenced in a study of blood T cell repertoires in COVID-19. Here immunoSEQ multiplex PCR was the method, and the copy in TCRdb shows in-frame clones only, minus some. The profile covers some 300,000 clones, with approximately 88% appearing a single time and about 1.7% taken by the ten largest. The sequenced sample consisted of PBMCs or T cells enriched from blood (not recorded which). These TCRs come from a woman in her 40s who had recovered from COVID-19.

This clone was seen just once. V gene TRBV15 combines with J gene TRBJ1-2; D call uncertain. V was pared by 1 base and J by 8 bases, with 11 bases between. The CDR3 length is 13 residues. Germline assignment: CDR1 LNHNV and CDR2 YYDKDF (reference sequence). CDR3 sequence: CATSRGPPQGYTF. DNA of the CDR3: TGTGCCACCAGCAGAGGTCCCCCCCAGGGCTACACCTTC.

The chain couples TRBV19 to TRBJ2-7; 7 nucleotides align to TRBD2. There are 17 residues in the CDR3. Germline V gene lookup returns CDR1 LNHDA and CDR2 SQIVND (reference sequence). Trimming cost V 4 bases and J 0 bases; bases outside gene matches: 12. This CDR3 reads CASSKSASGYRSYEQYF. The CDR3 DNA reads as TGTGCCAGTAGTAAGTCGGCTAGCGGATACCGCTCCTACGAGCAGTACTTC.

The chain is built from TRBV5-1 and TRBJ2-1, with 9 bases aligning to TRBD1. The CDR3 sequence is 14 residues long. The germline CDR1 and CDR2 sequences are SGHRS and YFSETQ. V was pared by 4 bases and J by 7 bases, with 6 bases of the junction left unmatched. CDR3 amino acids: CASSTDRGWNEQFF. The CDR3 region has the DNA TGCGCCAGCAGCACGGACAGGGGTTGGAATGAGCAGTTCTTC.

The genes are TRBV25-1 and TRBJ2-6; a weak D match, TRBD2 (5 bases). The V gene lost 1 base and the J gene lost 3 bases, with 13 bases spanning the gap. The germline V gene has CDR1 MGHDK and CDR2 SYGVNS. The CDR3 is made up of 17 amino acids. The CDR3 region is CASSELGSGNGANVLTF. In DNA, the CDR3 is TGTGCCAGCAGTGAATTGGGTTCCGGGAATGGGGCCAACGTCCTGACTTTC.

The chain links TRBV3-1 (or the pseudogene TRBV3-2) to TRBJ2-7, with a weak D call TRBD2 (5 bases). Germline values: CDR1 LGHDT, CDR2 YNNKEL (reference sequence). The CDR3 spans 14 residues. V shed 1 base and J shed 7 bases, with 14 bases lying between them. This CDR3 reads CASSQGRWASEQYF. CDR3 nucleotides: TGTGCCAGCAGCCAAGGGAGGTGGGCGAGTGAGCAGTACTTC.

The chain couples TRBV4-1 to TRBJ1-4, with TRBD1 identical over 7 bases. Trimming cost V 2 bases and J 8 bases; bases outside gene matches: 5. CDR3 length equals 14 residues. CDR1 and CDR2 (germline): MGHRA, YSYEKL. The CDR3 DNA reads as TGCGCCAGCAGCCAAACAGGGGTGGGGGAAAAACTGTTTTTT. Its protein is CASSQTGVGEKLFF.

V gene TRBV7-9 combines with J gene TRBJ1-1, with unresolved D. Per germline, CDR1 SEHNR and CDR2 FQNEAQ (reference sequence). This CDR3 contains 14 residues. V gave up 3 bases and J gave up 1 base, with 9 bases separating them. CDR3 in amino acids: CASSLVEANTEAFF. The CDR3 bases are TGTGCCAGCAGCTTGGTTGAGGCGAACACTGAAGCTTTCTTT.

The sample holds one count of this clone. V is TRBV11-1 and J is TRBJ2-5; TRBD1 matches 8 bases. V was pared by 3 bases and J by 7 bases, with 10 bases of the junction left unmatched. Germline CDR1 is SGHAT and CDR2 is FQDESV (reference sequence). The CDR3 length is 15 residues. The CDR3 region is CASSLRQGMLGTQYF. The CDR3 region has the DNA TGTGCCAGCAGCTTGCGACAGGGGATGTTGGGGACCCAGTACTTC.

This clone was observed a few times. The J gene is TRBJ1-4, the V gene TRBV30; D gene unclear. V lost 4 bases and J lost 5, with 8 bases in between. The CDR3 is 12 residues long. Germline V gives CDR1 GTSNPN, CDR2 SVGIG (reference sequence). Here the CDR3 reads CAWTRENEKLFF. The CDR3 DNA follows: TGTGCCTGGACACGGGAAAATGAAAAACTGTTTTTT.

The rearrangement uses TRBV11-2 and TRBJ1-5; 9 nucleotides agree with TRBD1. Germline CDR1 SGHAT, CDR2 FQNNGV. V lost 6 bases and J lost 4; bases outside the gene matches: 10. The CDR3 covers 16 residues. CDR3 protein: CASSPSPGQGNQPQHF. The CDR3 coding sequence is TGTGCCAGCAGTCCATCCCCGGGACAGGGAAATCAGCCCCAGCATTTT.

This clone occurred once. The rearrangement uses TRBV7-2 and TRBJ1-3, with a tentative D call TRBD1 (6 bases). The CDR3 covers 15 residues. V was shortened by 4 bases and J by 4 bases, with 14 bases between the two germline ends. CDR1 is SGHTA and CDR2 is FQGNSA in the germline V gene. CDR3 region: CASSSRGAAGNTIYF. CDR3 DNA sequence: TGTGCCAGCAGCTCCCGGGGGGCTGCCGGAAACACCATATATTTT.

The chain carries TRBV4-3 and TRBJ1-4; TRBD1 might be the D (6 bases). V was cut by 1 base and J by 0 bases, with 9 bases left in between. CDR1 is LGHNA, CDR2 YSLEER, per germline. The length of the CDR3 is 16 residues. The CDR3 region is CASSQGRQATNEKLFF. DNA of the CDR3: TGCGCCAGCAGCCAAGGCCGACAGGCAACTAATGAAAAACTGTTTTTT.

This rearrangement joins TRBV7-9 to TRBJ2-2; tentatively, D is TRBD1 (5 bases). In germline, CDR1 is SEHNR, CDR2 FQNEAQ (reference sequence). Trimming removed 4 bases at V and 3 bases at J, with 9 bases between. The CDR3 totals 14 residues. This chain's CDR3 is CASSSDSDTGELFF. The CDR3 DNA sequence: TGTGCCAGCAGCTCTGACAGTGACACCGGGGAGCTGTTTTTT.

The chain is built from TRBV5-1 and TRBJ2-1; 9 positions agree with TRBD1. Trimming cost V 2 bases and J 8 bases; bases outside gene matches: 5. The CDR3 spans 14 residues. CDR1 and CDR2 from the germline V gene are SGHRS and YFSETQ. Here the CDR3 DNA reads TGCGCCAGCAGCTTAGAGACAGGGGGGTATGAGCAGTTCTTC. This translates into CASSLETGGYEQFF.

The sample holds a few counts of this clone. The J gene is TRBJ1-2, the V gene TRBV30; possibly TRBD1 for D (5 bases). Germline lookup yields CDR1 GTSNPN and CDR2 SVGIG (reference sequence). V was cut by 7 bases and J by 3 bases, with 12 bases left in between. CDR3 length: 12 residues. DNA for the CDR3: TGTGCCTCTTCACAGGCCTACTATGGCTACACCTTC. Translated: CASSQAYYGYTF. Looking up the rest from reference TRBV30 and TRBJ1-2 gives the full variable domain: SQTIHQWPATLVQPVGSPLSLECTVEGTSNPNLYWYRQAAGRGLQLLFYSVGIGQISSEVPQNLSASRPQDRQFILSSKKLLLSDSGFYLCASSQAYYGYTFGSGTRLTVV.